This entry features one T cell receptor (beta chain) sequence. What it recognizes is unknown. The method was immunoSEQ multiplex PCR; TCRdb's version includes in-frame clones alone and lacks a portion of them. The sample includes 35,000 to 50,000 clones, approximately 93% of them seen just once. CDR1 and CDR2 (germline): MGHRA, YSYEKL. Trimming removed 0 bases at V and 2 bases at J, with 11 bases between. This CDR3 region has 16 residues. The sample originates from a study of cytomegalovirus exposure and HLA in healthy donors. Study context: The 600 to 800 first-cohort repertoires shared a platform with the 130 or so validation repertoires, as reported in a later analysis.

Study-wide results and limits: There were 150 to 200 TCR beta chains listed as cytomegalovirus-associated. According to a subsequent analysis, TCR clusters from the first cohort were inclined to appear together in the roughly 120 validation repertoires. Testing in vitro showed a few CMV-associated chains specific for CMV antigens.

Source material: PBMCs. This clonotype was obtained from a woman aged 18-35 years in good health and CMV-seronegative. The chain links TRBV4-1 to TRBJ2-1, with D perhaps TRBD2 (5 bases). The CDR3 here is CASSQDPAATYNEQFF. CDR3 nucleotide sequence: TGCGCCAGCAGCCAAGATCCAGCGGCTACCTACAATGAGCAGTTCTTC.